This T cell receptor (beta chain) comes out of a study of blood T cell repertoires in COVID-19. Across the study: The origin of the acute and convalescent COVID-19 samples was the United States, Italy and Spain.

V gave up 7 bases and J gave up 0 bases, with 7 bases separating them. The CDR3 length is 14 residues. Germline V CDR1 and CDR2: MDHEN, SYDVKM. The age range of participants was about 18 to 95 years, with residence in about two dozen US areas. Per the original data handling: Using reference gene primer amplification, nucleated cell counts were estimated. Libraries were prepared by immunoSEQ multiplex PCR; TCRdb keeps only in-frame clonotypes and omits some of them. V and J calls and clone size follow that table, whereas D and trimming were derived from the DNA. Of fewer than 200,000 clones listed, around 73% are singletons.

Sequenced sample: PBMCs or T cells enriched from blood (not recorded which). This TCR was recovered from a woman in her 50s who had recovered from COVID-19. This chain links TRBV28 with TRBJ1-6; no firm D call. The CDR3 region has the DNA TGTGCCAGCACCAAGAGCTCCTATAATTCACCCCTCCACTTT. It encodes CASTKSSYNSPLHF.